This note documents a single T cell receptor (beta chain) sequence. CDR1 is LNHDA and CDR2 is SQIVND in the germline V gene (reference sequence). The J segment lost 7 bases and the V segment lost 10 bases, leaving 13 bases of the junction unmatched. CDR3 size: 15 residues. The data were produced by immunoSEQ multiplex PCR, yet TCRdb's version contains in-frame clones alone and is incomplete. The sample has about 17,000 clones, over 75% seen once; the top ten hold 10% to 15%. This sample is part of a study of T cell changes during pregnancy in multiple sclerosis. This specimen was CD8+ T cells from peripheral blood mononuclear cells, taken after pregnancy. The sequence was obtained from a female donor in good health, enrolled as a control in a pregnancy study. This chain uses TRBV19 with TRBJ1-5; 10 nucleotides match TRBD1. The CDR3 loop reads CATSVGDRGRQPQHF. CDR3 DNA sequence: TGTGCCACCTCCGTCGGGGACAGGGGAAGGCAGCCCCAGCATTTT.